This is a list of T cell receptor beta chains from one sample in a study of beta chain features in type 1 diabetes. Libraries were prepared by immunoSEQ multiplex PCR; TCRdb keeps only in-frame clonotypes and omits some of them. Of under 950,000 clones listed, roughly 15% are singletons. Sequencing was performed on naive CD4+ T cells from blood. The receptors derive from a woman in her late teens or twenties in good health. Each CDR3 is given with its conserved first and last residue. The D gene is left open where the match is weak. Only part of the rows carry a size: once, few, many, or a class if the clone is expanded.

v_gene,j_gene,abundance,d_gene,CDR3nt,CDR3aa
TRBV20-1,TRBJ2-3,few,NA,TGCAGTGTTGGAGATACGCAGTATTTT,CSVGDTQYF
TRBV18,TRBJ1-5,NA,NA,TGTGCCAGCTCACCAGGGACCGTAGATAATCAGCCCCAGCATTTT,CASSPGTVDNQPQHF
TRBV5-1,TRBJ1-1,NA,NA,TGCGCCAGCAGCTTGGAGGGGAGGTTCACTGAAGCTTTCTTT,CASSLEGRFTEAFF
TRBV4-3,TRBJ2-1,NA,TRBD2,TGCGCCAGCAGCCAAACTAGCGGGAGGGCCAATGAGCAGTTCTTC,CASSQTSGRANEQFF
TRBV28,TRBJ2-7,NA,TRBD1,TGTGCCAGCCGGGGACAGGACTACGAGCAGTACTTC,CASRGQDYEQYF
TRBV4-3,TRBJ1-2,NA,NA,TGCGCCAGCAGCCAAGATGGGGGACATAAGACCCCTACGAGCTACACCTTC,CASSQDGGHKTPTSYTF
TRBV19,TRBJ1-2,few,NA,TGTGCCAGTAGCTATTTAGACCCTAACTATGGCTACACCTTC,CASSYLDPNYGYTF
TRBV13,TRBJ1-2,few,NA,TGTGCCAGCAGCTTAGTGGCCACCACCTATGGCTACACCTTC,CASSLVATTYGYTF
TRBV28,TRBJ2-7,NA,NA,TGTGCCAGCCGAAGGAGTACAGGACCCTACGAGCAGTACTTC,CASRRSTGPYEQYF
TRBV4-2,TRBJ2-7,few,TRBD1,TGTGCCAGCAGCCAAGAGGGGACAGGGGAGCACGAGCAGTACTTC,CASSQEGTGEHEQYF
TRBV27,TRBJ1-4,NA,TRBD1,TGTGCCAGCAGTTACGACAGGGGTGGGCCTGAAAAACTGTTTTTT,CASSYDRGGPEKLFF
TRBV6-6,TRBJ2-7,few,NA,TGTGCCAGCAGTTACCGGGGTATTTTCAACGAGCAGTACTTC,CASSYRGIFNEQYF
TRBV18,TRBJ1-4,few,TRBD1,TGTGCCAGCTCACCCAGACCGGGACAGGAGGATAATGAAAAACTGTTTTTT,CASSPRPGQEDNEKLFF
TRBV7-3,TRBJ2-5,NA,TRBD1,TGTGCCAGCAGCCCTCGACAGGGAGAGACCCAGTACTTC,CASSPRQGETQYF
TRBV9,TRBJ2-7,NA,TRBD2,TGTGCCAGCAACCCACGGGGGGGGCCACGCGAGCAGTACTTC,CASNPRGGPREQYF
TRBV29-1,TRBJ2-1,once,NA,TGCAGCGGAGGGGGAGCCGATGAGCAGTTCTTC,CSGGGADEQFF
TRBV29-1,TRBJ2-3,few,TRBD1,TGCAGCGTGGGGGACAGGAATACAGATACGCAGTATTTT,CSVGDRNTDTQYF
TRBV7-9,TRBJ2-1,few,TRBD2,TGTGCCAGCACCAAGACTAGCGGGAGGGCCGAGGAGCAGTTCTTC,CASTKTSGRAEEQFF
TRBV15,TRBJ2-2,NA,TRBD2,TGTGCCACCAGCGTCCTGGAGGGAGGGTTCGGGGAGCTGTTTTTT,CATSVLEGGFGELFF
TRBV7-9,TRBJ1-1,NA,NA,TGTGCCAGCAGCTTACAGGGCGGGAACACTGAAGCTTTCTTT,CASSLQGGNTEAFF